This T cell receptor beta chain was obtained from a study of blood T cell repertoires in COVID-19 (dated by TCRdb to 2018 to 2020). Describing the broader study: Samples covering the acute and convalescent phases of COVID-19 were provided by collaborators in the United States, Italy and Spain. The prospective study material was composed of cDNA or gDNA derived from T cells, B-cell-depleted T cells, or PBMCs. Subjects who had been exposed to COVID-19, were actively infected with it, or had recovered from it provided the deeply sampled blood TCRbeta repertoires that made up the dataset. The repertoires were made available in a free public database intended to serve as a resource for research on the immune response to SARS-CoV-2. Samples were obtained from the ongoing ImmuneRACE study (first 160 participants) and from roughly 1,300 subjects provided by 6 global collaborators. Sample metadata almost always included a de-identified subject ID, COVID-19 status, age in years and sex. HLA class I and class II types, where available, came from metadata supplied by the sample provider rather than from assay-based typing. The study at large found these results: The amount of clinical and demographic metadata varied by source and participant and was provided uncurated.

The immunoSEQ Assay, a bias-controlled multiplex PCR, was used to amplify TCRbeta CDR3 regions from genomic DNA. Per the original workflow: Within the assay, amplification of reference gene primers was used to estimate how many nucleated cells each sample contained. Sequence reads were collapsed and filtered to measure the absolute abundance of every unique TCRbeta CDR3 rearrangement. Productive Simpson clonality was computed per sample as the square root of Simpson's diversity index over productive rearrangements. TCRdb provides this immuneACCESS table in a form limited to in-frame rearrangements. Some clones are lacking; in checked studies, under half of them reflect an unresolved V gene, and why the rest are absent is not known. The DNA was the basis for D and trimming; V, J and clone size are from that table. The sample table records approximately 89,000 clones; around 80% of these occur just once. Jointly, the top ten make up under 20% of the sample.

Concerning this clone itself: Its cognate antigen has yet to be identified. Per-base quality was not reported, and no clone a single base away is much larger than it.

Each collaborating institution followed its own protocols to collect whole blood in K2EDTA tubes. For TCRbeta analysis, collaborators shipped samples in one of three forms: frozen whole blood, isolated PBMCs, or DNA extracted from either of those sample types. The TCR originated in a human donor in a cohort sampled during active COVID-19. The sequenced sample was peripheral blood.

The nucleotide sequence is TGTGCCACCAGCAGAGAACCTAGCGGGGGTGTTAGCTCCTACGAGCAGTACTTC. Translated, this gives CATSREPSGGVSSYEQYF. The chain uses TRBV15 and TRBJ2-7; TRBD2 lines up with 10 middle nucleotides. CDR1 LNHNV and CDR2 YYDKDF were looked up in the germline V gene (reference sequence). Clipping removes 0 bases from V and 0 bases from J, with 8 as the unmatched junction base count. Spanning cysteine to phenylalanine, the CDR3 consists of 18 amino acids. This entry keeps only the CDR3 DNA: 54 bases, framed from base 1. Here the CDR3 is joined to the reference TRBV15 and TRBJ2-7 genes, and the full variable domain is: DAMVIQNPRYQVTQFGKPVTLSCSQTLNHNVMYWYQQKSSQAPKLLFHYYDKDFNNEADTPDNFQSRRPNTSFCFLDIRSPGLGDTAMYLCATSREPSGGVSSYEQYFGPGTRLTVT.